Listed below are T cell receptor beta chains from one sample, sequenced in a study of regulatory T cells in long-lasting Graves disease. Via MiXCR, TCRdb re-called the multiplex PCR reads, giving one row per CDR3 protein. The table includes around 500,000 distinct CDR3 sequences, about 12% detected once. These records were also assigned to another study, of T cells in Graves' hyperthyroidism and ophthalmopathy.

Source: peripheral blood mononuclear cells (PBMCs), taken at new diagnosis, from a patient treated with antithyroid drugs. The source of these receptors is a woman aged 25-40 years with Graves disease. Both conserved end residues are part of each CDR3. D genes are given only for firm matches. Clone size is stated in some rows and not others, as once, few, many or a class when expanded.

J: TRBJ1-4; D: -; size: few; V: TRBV2; DNA: TGTGCCAGCAGTGTGGGAGGGAGTAATGAAAAACTGTTTTTT; CDR3: CASSVGGSNEKLFF
J: TRBJ2-3; D: -; size: many; V: TRBV7-2; DNA: TGTGCCAGCAGCCCCGCGTCGGGTAATACGCAGTATTTT; CDR3: CASSPASGNTQYF
J: TRBJ1-1; D: -; size: many; V: TRBV2; DNA: TGTGCCAGCAGTGTCCACGGAAGCGACACTGAAGCTTTCTTT; CDR3: CASSVHGSDTEAFF
J: TRBJ2-1; D: TRBD2; size: -; V: TRBV5-1; DNA: TGCGCCAGCAGCGGGACTAGCGGGATTAGGGACAATGAGCAGTTCTTC; CDR3: CASSGTSGIRDNEQFF
J: TRBJ2-1; D: TRBD2; size: many; V: TRBV7-9; DNA: TGTGCCAGCAGCTTCCTAGCGGGAGGGAAAGTTAATGAGCAGTTCTTC; CDR3: CASSFLAGGKVNEQFF
J: TRBJ1-1; D: TRBD1; size: few; V: TRBV5-1; DNA: TGCGCCAGCTCCCCCTTGGACAGGGAGGGGACTGAAGCTTTCTTT; CDR3: CASSPLDREGTEAFF
J: TRBJ1-1; D: -; size: many; V: TRBV27; DNA: TGTGCCAGCAGTTCTAGCCCGGGACAATGGAACACTGAAGCTTTCTTT; CDR3: CASSSSPGQWNTEAFF
J: TRBJ2-3; D: -; size: many; V: TRBV28; DNA: TGTGCCAGCCGAGAGGTAGGGCCAGATACGCAGTATTTT; CDR3: CASREVGPDTQYF
J: TRBJ2-2; D: -; size: many; V: TRBV2; DNA: TGTGCCAGCGAACACTACACCGGGGAGCTGTTTTTT; CDR3: CASEHYTGELFF
J: TRBJ2-3; D: -; size: -; V: TRBV19; DNA: TGTGCCAGTAGTATCTCATCTACCCCAGATACGCAGTATTTT; CDR3: CASSISSTPDTQYF
J: TRBJ2-1; D: TRBD1; size: many; V: TRBV3-1; DNA: TGTGCCAGCAGCCAAGGTCGACAGGGGTATGAGCAGTTCTTC; CDR3: CASSQGRQGYEQFF
J: TRBJ1-6; D: TRBD1; size: many; V: TRBV3-1; DNA: TGTGCCAGCAGCAACACCAGGGGGGCTGAATCACCCCTCCACTTT; CDR3: CASSNTRGAESPLHF
J: TRBJ2-5; D: -; size: many; V: TRBV6-1; DNA: TGTGCCAGCTTATCTACTCTTATCTGGGAGACCCAGTACTTC; CDR3: CASLSTLIWETQYF
J: TRBJ2-7; D: -; size: many; V: TRBV27; DNA: TGTGCCAGCAGTGGGGGAGGCCCTCGGTACGAGCAGTACTTC; CDR3: CASSGGGPRYEQYF
J: TRBJ2-7; D: -; size: many; V: TRBV11-2; DNA: TGTGCCAGCAGCTTAGGGCAGAGGTTCGAGCAGTACTTC; CDR3: CASSLGQRFEQYF
J: TRBJ2-1; D: TRBD1; size: many; V: TRBV7-3; DNA: TGTGCCAGCAGCCTTGACAGGGGCGAATACAATGAGCAGTTCTTC; CDR3: CASSLDRGEYNEQFF
J: TRBJ2-1; D: -; size: many; V: TRBV11-2; DNA: TGTGCCAGCAGCACCGAAGGGTATGAGGGAGGTGAGCAGTTCTTC; CDR3: CASSTEGYEGGEQFF
J: TRBJ2-2; D: -; size: many; V: TRBV15; DNA: TGTGCCACCAGACCGGGACAGAACACCGGGGAGCTGTTTTTT; CDR3: CATRPGQNTGELFF
J: TRBJ2-1; D: TRBD1; size: many; V: TRBV12-3/TRBV12-4; DNA: TGTGCCAGCAGTTTAAGGGGACAGGGGGCGCCCTGTCCGTTCTTC; CDR3: CASSLRGQGAPCPFF
J: TRBJ2-7; D: TRBD2; size: -; V: TRBV6-1; DNA: TGTGCCAGCACCCTTCAGGGGCTAGCGGGAGTTGAGCAGTACTTC; CDR3: CASTLQGLAGVEQYF
J: TRBJ1-5; D: -; size: -; V: TRBV20-1; DNA: TGCAGTGCTAGATCGGGGGGCCCGAATCAGCCCCAGCATTTT; CDR3: CSARSGGPNQPQHF
J: TRBJ2-1; D: TRBD2; size: many; V: TRBV19; DNA: TGTGCCAGTAGGGGAGGGAGGGCCTGGAATGAGCAGTTCTTC; CDR3: CASRGGRAWNEQFF
J: TRBJ2-3; D: TRBD2; size: many; V: TRBV12-3/TRBV12-4; DNA: TGTGCCAGCAGGAGGGGACTAGCGAATACACTTTATGCCACAGATACGCAGTATTTT; CDR3: CASRRGLANTLYATDTQYF
J: TRBJ1-1; D: TRBD1; size: few; V: TRBV29-1; DNA: TGCAGCGTTGTTGGGGACAGGGCTTGGACTGAAGCTTTCTTT; CDR3: CSVVGDRAWTEAFF
J: TRBJ2-7; D: -; size: many; V: TRBV11-2; DNA: TGTGCCAGCAGCCGACACCGCTCCTACGAGCAGTACTTC; CDR3: CASSRHRSYEQYF
J: TRBJ2-7; D: -; size: few; V: TRBV20-1; DNA: TGCAGTGCTAGCGGGTCCCTAGGATACGAGCAGTACTTC; CDR3: CSASGSLGYEQYF
J: TRBJ1-3; D: -; size: few; V: TRBV19; DNA: TGTGCCAGTAAGTCGGTCTCGGGCTCTGGAAACACCATATATTTT; CDR3: CASKSVSGSGNTIYF
J: TRBJ2-2; D: -; size: -; V: TRBV7-9; DNA: TGTGCCAGCAGTCAGGGAGAATCCGGGGAGCTGTTTTTT; CDR3: CASSQGESGELFF
J: TRBJ1-3; D: -; size: few; V: TRBV27; DNA: TGTGCCGGCAGTCCAAGGATGGAGGGCCGTAGCACCATATATTTT; CDR3: CAGSPRMEGRSTIYF
J: TRBJ2-7; D: TRBD2; size: -; V: TRBV6-1; DNA: TGTGCCAGCACCCTGTTCCGGACTAGCGGGAGTTCCTTTACCTACGAGCAGTACTTC; CDR3: CASTLFRTSGSSFTYEQYF
J: TRBJ2-7; D: -; size: few; V: TRBV6-1; DNA: TGTGCCAGCAGCTTGGCGGAGGGAACGCCCTACGAGCAGTACTTC; CDR3: CASSLAEGTPYEQYF
J: TRBJ2-1; D: TRBD2; size: many; V: TRBV28; DNA: TGTGCCAGCAGTTCGGGGGGGAGGGGCTTGGATGAGCAGTTCTTC; CDR3: CASSSGGRGLDEQFF
J: TRBJ1-1; D: TRBD1; size: many; V: TRBV20-1; DNA: TGCAGTGCTAGGGAAACAGGGGTAGGGGAGTCGGCTTTCTTT; CDR3: CSARETGVGESAFF
J: TRBJ2-5; D: -; size: -; V: TRBV20-1; DNA: TGCAGTGCTCTCCCTCAAGAGACCCAGTACTTC; CDR3: CSALPQETQYF
J: TRBJ1-2; D: -; size: many; V: TRBV28; DNA: TGTGCCAGCACCCGATTGGGGGGATTAGAAGGCTACACCTTC; CDR3: CASTRLGGLEGYTF
J: TRBJ2-1; D: -; size: many; V: TRBV6-2/TRBV6-3; DNA: TGTGCCAGCAGTTACACATACTCCTACAATGAGCAGTTCTTC; CDR3: CASSYTYSYNEQFF
J: TRBJ1-4; D: -; size: many; V: TRBV20-1; DNA: TGCAGTGCTAGAGGGCGCGGGGCTAATGAAAAACTGTTTTTT; CDR3: CSARGRGANEKLFF
J: TRBJ1-2; D: TRBD1; size: -; V: TRBV4-1; DNA: TGCGCCAGCAGCCAATGGGACAGGGGCGACTATGGCTACACCTTC; CDR3: CASSQWDRGDYGYTF
J: TRBJ2-4; D: -; size: many; V: TRBV5-6; DNA: TGTGCCAGCAGCGCCGGACCGGGGGTGCCCAAAAACATTCAGTACTTC; CDR3: CASSAGPGVPKNIQYF
J: TRBJ2-7; D: -; size: few; V: TRBV7-9; DNA: TGTGCCAGCAGCTTAGCGGGCACTTCCAGGGTGCAGTACTTC; CDR3: CASSLAGTSRVQYF
J: TRBJ1-2; D: -; size: -; V: TRBV4-3; DNA: TGCGCCAGCAGCCAAGATCAGATCGGGGGCTATGGCTACACCTTC; CDR3: CASSQDQIGGYGYTF
J: TRBJ2-1; D: -; size: few; V: TRBV14; DNA: TGTGCCAGCAGCCAATACGCGGGGGCGGTCGATGAGCAGTTCTTC; CDR3: CASSQYAGAVDEQFF
J: TRBJ2-6; D: TRBD1; size: few; V: TRBV11-3; DNA: TGTGCCAGCAGCCCGGGACAGGGGGCCTCCTCTGGGGCCAACGTCCTGACTTTC; CDR3: CASSPGQGASSGANVLTF
J: TRBJ2-3; D: TRBD2; size: few; V: TRBV10-3; DNA: TGTGCCATCGGTAAGCGGGAGCGGGGCACAGATACGCAGTATTTT; CDR3: CAIGKRERGTDTQYF
J: TRBJ1-4; D: TRBD1; size: many; V: TRBV30; DNA: TGTGCCTGGAGTGCCCCCAGGGGGTTCTCGGAAAAACTGTTTTTT; CDR3: CAWSAPRGFSEKLFF
J: TRBJ1-5; D: -; size: -; V: TRBV24-1; DNA: TGTGCCACCAGCCAAGGACAGTACGGGACCCAGCATTTT; CDR3: CATSQGQYGTQHF
J: TRBJ1-3; D: -; size: few; V: TRBV20-1; DNA: TGCAGTGCTATCCAGGGGCTTGGAAACACCATATATTTT; CDR3: CSAIQGLGNTIYF
J: TRBJ2-5; D: -; size: many; V: TRBV7-2; DNA: TGTGCCAGCAGCCCCAACATCCAGCCACAGCACCCCCAGTACTTC; CDR3: CASSPNIQPQHPQYF
J: TRBJ2-4; D: -; size: many; V: TRBV28; DNA: TGTGCCAGCACGGTCGGAGACAAAAACATTCAGTACTTC; CDR3: CASTVGDKNIQYF
J: TRBJ2-1; D: TRBD2; size: many; V: TRBV24-1; DNA: TGTGCCACCAGTGATTTGAATGCCCTAGCGGGAGGAAACAATGAGCAGTTCTTC; CDR3: CATSDLNALAGGNNEQFF
J: TRBJ2-5; D: TRBD1; size: -; V: TRBV6-2/TRBV6-3; DNA: TGTGCCAGCAGCCACCGGGACAGGGGGCAGGAGACCCAGTACTTC; CDR3: CASSHRDRGQETQYF
J: TRBJ2-1; D: -; size: many; V: TRBV12-5; DNA: TGTGCTAGTGGTCTCCGACTAGGAGGTATTAGGGGTGAGCAGTTCTTC; CDR3: CASGLRLGGIRGEQFF
J: TRBJ1-3; D: TRBD1; size: many; V: TRBV6-1; DNA: TGTGCCAGCAGTCAGAGGGACAGGGGGAAAGTGGAGACCTCTGGAAACACCATATATTTT; CDR3: CASSQRDRGKVETSGNTIYF
J: TRBJ2-5; D: -; size: many; V: TRBV11-3; DNA: TGTGCCAGCAGCTTACCCCTTATGGGAAAAGAGACCCAGTACTTC; CDR3: CASSLPLMGKETQYF
J: TRBJ1-1; D: TRBD1; size: -; V: TRBV3-1; DNA: TGTGCCAGCAGCTCTGGACAGGGTGCTGAAGCTTTCTTT; CDR3: CASSSGQGAEAFF
J: TRBJ2-7; D: -; size: many; V: TRBV4-1; DNA: TGCGCCAGCAGCCAAGATGCCGGGACAACTACCTACGAGCAGTACTTC; CDR3: CASSQDAGTTTYEQYF
J: TRBJ2-7; D: TRBD1; size: many; V: TRBV11-3; DNA: TGTGCCAGCAGCTCAGGGACAGGGTCGGTGACTTTCTACGAGCAGTACTTC; CDR3: CASSSGTGSVTFYEQYF
J: TRBJ1-1; D: -; size: many; V: TRBV6-5; DNA: TGTGCCAGCAGTTACTCGGGGCTTGAAGCTTTCTTT; CDR3: CASSYSGLEAFF
J: TRBJ2-5; D: -; size: many; V: TRBV12-5; DNA: TGTGCTAGTGGTTCGGTCGGAGGCCAAGAGATCCAGTACTTC; CDR3: CASGSVGGQEIQYF